Listed below are T cell receptor beta chains from one sample, sequenced in a study of blood T cell repertoires in COVID-19. Libraries were prepared by immunoSEQ multiplex PCR; TCRdb keeps only in-frame clonotypes and omits some of them. The repertoire has about 120,000 clones, approximately 86% of them found once; the top ten carry approximately 4%. The specimen sequenced was peripheral blood. These receptors were taken from a man aged 40-55 years with acute or convalescent COVID-19. Both conserved end residues are part of each CDR3. A D gene is named only where the DNA matches it firmly. A row's size may be missing; if present it is once, few, many or a size class.

D	V	J	size	DNA	CDR3
.	TRBV7-2	TRBJ2-7	once	TGTGCCAGCAGCAACGTTAAGGGGCTAGGTGACGAGCAGTACTTC	CASSNVKGLGDEQYF
.	TRBV16	TRBJ1-2	.	TGTGCCAGCAGCCAATCGACGGGGTATGGCTACACCTTC	CASSQSTGYGYTF
TRBD2	TRBV2	TRBJ2-3	.	TGTGCCAGCAGAATATCTAGCGGGGGGGCAGATACGCAGTATTTT	CASRISSGGADTQYF
TRBD1	TRBV11-3	TRBJ2-1	once	TGTGCCAGCAGCCTCAGGACAGGGCTAAGCTCCTACAATGAGCAGTTCTTC	CASSLRTGLSSYNEQFF
TRBD2	TRBV5-1	TRBJ2-1	.	TGCGCCAGCAGCACAAGACTAGCGGCCTCCTACAATGAGCAGTTCTTC	CASSTRLAASYNEQFF
.	TRBV13	TRBJ2-7	.	TGTGCCAGCAGCTTGTACAGCTACGAGCAGTACTTC	CASSLYSYEQYF
TRBD1	TRBV4-3	TRBJ1-1	few	TGCGCCAGCAGCCAAGATCGGGGGACAGGGGGCAGGCCTGAAGCTTTCTTT	CASSQDRGTGGRPEAFF
TRBD2	TRBV24-1	TRBJ2-1	.	TGTGCCACCAGTGATTATCGGACTAGCGGGATCAATGAGCAGTTCTTC	CATSDYRTSGINEQFF
TRBD1	TRBV18	TRBJ1-6	.	TGTGCCAGCTCACCTGGCGGACAGGGGGTCTCCTATAATTCACCCCTCCACTTT	CASSPGGQGVSYNSPLHF
.	TRBV5-1	TRBJ2-1	once	TGCGCCAGCAGCTTGGGTTCCGCGGGGACTTACAATGAGCAGTTCTTC	CASSLGSAGTYNEQFF
.	TRBV12-5	TRBJ1-1	.	TGTGCTAGTGGTCCATCCGGTGGGGCTGTCGGGGCTTTCTTT	CASGPSGGAVGAFF
.	TRBV5-1	TRBJ2-5	once	TGCGCCAGCAGCTCCAACACGCCTACAGGGTCAGAGACCCAGTACTTC	CASSSNTPTGSETQYF
.	TRBV30	TRBJ1-5	.	TGTGCCTGGAGCCATAGGGGTTGGAATCAGCCCCAGCATTTT	CAWSHRGWNQPQHF
TRBD1	TRBV6-5	TRBJ1-1	.	TGTGCCAGCAGTTCTATACAGGGGGCTAAAACTGAAGCTTTCTTT	CASSSIQGAKTEAFF
.	TRBV3-1/TRBV3-2	TRBJ1-4	.	TGTGCCAGCAGTCCCGGGACAATCGTGTTTTTT	CASSPGTIVFF
.	TRBV20-1	TRBJ1-2	.	TGCAGTGCTAGTAGGGGTGGCTACACCTTC	CSASRGGYTF
TRBD1	TRBV6-4	TRBJ1-2	.	TGTGCCAGCGGCGGTGGGGGACAGAAATTCTATGGCTACACCTTC	CASGGGGQKFYGYTF
TRBD1	TRBV5-4	TRBJ1-2	once	TGTGCCAGCAGCTTGGACCTAACCGGGACAGACTATGGCTACACCTTC	CASSLDLTGTDYGYTF
.	TRBV19	TRBJ1-5	.	TGTGCCAGTAGTAAGCCCGGGGGGCATAGTAATCAGCCCCAGCATTTT	CASSKPGGHSNQPQHF
.	TRBV18	TRBJ1-1	.	TGTGCCAGCTCACCACCGTTCGGGGAGGACACTGAAGCTTTCTTT	CASSPPFGEDTEAFF
TRBD2	TRBV24-1	TRBJ2-3	.	TGTGCCACCAGTGATTCGGGGGAGGGCCCAGATACGCAGTATTTT	CATSDSGEGPDTQYF
TRBD1	TRBV27	TRBJ1-6	.	TGTGCCAGCAGTTTAAAGGCAGGGGGCGCGTCCCTCCACTTT	CASSLKAGGASLHF
TRBD1	TRBV29-1	TRBJ2-2	.	TGCAGCGTGGTGGGACAGGTCGGGGAGCTGTTTTTT	CSVVGQVGELFF
.	TRBV6-5	TRBJ1-2	once	TGTGCCAGCAGGAGAGATTGGACAGAGGCTGGCTACACCTTC	CASRRDWTEAGYTF
TRBD1	TRBV27	TRBJ1-2	.	TGTGCCAGCAGCACAGGGGATGGCTACACCTTC	CASSTGDGYTF
.	TRBV6-5	TRBJ1-2	once	TGTGCCAGCACCAAGACAGCTAACTATGGCTACACCTTC	CASTKTANYGYTF
TRBD1	TRBV6-5	TRBJ1-1	once	TGTGCCAGCAGTCACAGACAGGGAAACACTGAAGCTTTCTTT	CASSHRQGNTEAFF
.	TRBV6-2/TRBV6-3	TRBJ1-2	.	TGTGCCAGCAGTTACGAGGGCAGGCTTCTCTATGGCTACACCTTC	CASSYEGRLLYGYTF
TRBD1	TRBV5-4	TRBJ2-5	.	TGTGCCAGCAGCTTGGCAGGGACAGCGGAGACCCAGTACTTC	CASSLAGTAETQYF
TRBD1	TRBV9	TRBJ2-7	few	TGTGCCAGCAGCGTAGACCTACCGGGACAGGGGTTCGAGCAGTACTTC	CASSVDLPGQGFEQYF
.	TRBV5-4	TRBJ1-1	.	TGTGCCAGCAGCTGGATAAGCGACGGGAACACTGAAGCTTTCTTT	CASSWISDGNTEAFF
.	TRBV19	TRBJ1-3	.	TGTGCCAGTAGTATGCGGGGCGCGGGCTCTGGAAACACCATATATTTT	CASSMRGAGSGNTIYF
TRBD2	TRBV5-1	TRBJ2-1	.	TGCGCCAGCAGCTTTAGCGGGAGGGGTGTTGAGCAGTTCTTC	CASSFSGRGVEQFF
TRBD2	TRBV10-3	TRBJ2-1	.	TGTGCCACCCTTAGGACTAGCGGGAACAACAATGAGCAGTTCTTC	CATLRTSGNNNEQFF
TRBD1	TRBV7-2	TRBJ2-2	.	TGTGCCAGCAGCCGGGACAGGGGAAGCACCGGGGAGCTGTTTTTT	CASSRDRGSTGELFF
TRBD1	TRBV12-5	TRBJ2-5	.	TGTGCTAGTGGTTTGACTCCGGGACAGACCTTACAAGAGACCCAGTACTTC	CASGLTPGQTLQETQYF
TRBD2	TRBV30	TRBJ2-3	.	TGTGCCTGGAGTGTACGGAGACTAGCGACAGATACGCAGTATTTT	CAWSVRRLATDTQYF
TRBD2	TRBV5-1	TRBJ2-3	.	TGCGCCAGCAGCACCCGACTAGCGGGGGCCATTTACACAGATACGCAGTATTTT	CASSTRLAGAIYTDTQYF
TRBD1	TRBV6-5	TRBJ2-5	.	TGTGCCAAGGGGACAGGGGTAGGGGAGACCCAGTACTTC	CAKGTGVGETQYF
.	TRBV3-1/TRBV3-2	TRBJ1-1	.	TGTGCCAGCAGCCAATTTCTTGATGAGGAGGGCCCGAACACTGAAGCTTTCTTT	CASSQFLDEEGPNTEAFF
TRBD1	TRBV30	TRBJ2-1	.	TGTGCCTCAAAAGGGACAGGGTCCAGTGAGCAGTTCTTC	CASKGTGSSEQFF
TRBD1	TRBV2	TRBJ2-7	few	TGTGCCAGCCCCCGGGACAGGGGCGGATACTACGAGCAGTACTTC	CASPRDRGGYYEQYF